These T cell receptor beta chains were read from a single sample in a study of OX40 agonist ivuxolimab in advanced cancers. Assay: immunoSEQ multiplex PCR; the TCRdb copy retains only in-frame clones and omits some. The sample has more than 65,000 clones, more than 70% seen once. The sample here was CD4+ or CD8+ T cells sorted from blood, taken in a trial of the OX40 agonist ivuxolimab. The receptor set was obtained from an adult with an advanced solid tumor such as melanoma, head and neck, liver or kidney cancer. CDR3s include the opening cysteine and the closing phenylalanine or tryptophan. Each record gives: D gene, V gene, J gene, clone size, CDR3 protein, CDR3 DNA. D genes are given only for firm matches. Not every row has a clone size; where given, it reads once, few, many or a size class.

>NA|TRBV19|TRBJ2-3|NA
CASSLDRGDTQYF
TGTGCCAGTAGTCTCGACAGAGGAGATACGCAGTATTTT
>TRBD1|TRBV6-5|TRBJ2-7|NA
CASKGQGRSYEQYF
TGTGCCAGCAAGGGACAGGGGCGCTCCTACGAGCAGTACTTC
>TRBD1|TRBV5-1|TRBJ1-1|few
CASSMGQAGSEAFF
TGCGCCAGCAGCATGGGACAGGCAGGAAGTGAAGCTTTCTTT
>NA|TRBV12-5|TRBJ2-7|NA
CASGLGYEQYF
TGTGCTAGTGGTTTAGGCTACGAGCAGTACTTC
>NA|TRBV28|TRBJ1-4|NA
CASTPLGRGNEKLFF
TGTGCCAGCACTCCCTTGGGGCGAGGAAATGAAAAACTGTTTTTT
>NA|TRBV30|TRBJ2-3|NA
CAWNGPSLEDTQYF
TGTGCCTGGAACGGGCCTTCGTTAGAGGATACGCAGTATTTT
>NA|TRBV28|TRBJ1-3|NA
CASSPSRVFRNTIYF
TGTGCCAGCAGCCCATCTAGGGTATTCAGGAACACCATATATTTT
>NA|TRBV18|TRBJ1-1|few
CASSSGTRAFF
TGTGCCAGCTCCTCCGGGACAAGGGCTTTCTTT
>NA|TRBV5-4|TRBJ2-7|NA
CASSLPGGQRRNEQYF
TGTGCCAGCAGCTTGCCCGGGGGACAGCGTCGGAACGAGCAGTACTTC
>NA|TRBV11-2|TRBJ2-6|NA
CASSLSETSGANVLTF
TGTGCCAGCAGCTTAAGTGAGACCTCTGGGGCCAACGTCCTGACTTTC
>TRBD1|TRBV6-5|TRBJ1-2|NA
CASSRQGYGYTF
TGTGCCAGCAGTCGACAGGGGTATGGCTACACCTTC
>TRBD1|TRBV10-2|TRBJ2-7|few
CASMMTGKVSYEQYF
TGCGCCAGTATGATGACAGGGAAGGTCTCCTACGAGCAGTACTTC
>NA|TRBV6-5|TRBJ2-3|NA
CASSYSQGGADTQYF
TGTGCCAGCAGTTACTCACAGGGAGGCGCAGATACGCAGTATTTT
>NA|TRBV21-1|TRBJ1-2|NA
CASSSGDDRSRGYTF
TGTGCCAGCAGCAGTGGGGATGACAGGTCGCGGGGCTACACCTTC
>NA|TRBV5-1|TRBJ2-1|NA
CASSLSQGGEQFF
TGCGCCAGCAGCTTGTCACAGGGTGGTGAGCAGTTCTTC
>NA|TRBV18|TRBJ1-2|once
CASSPQTDSGYTF
TGTGCCAGCTCACCACAGACAGACTCTGGCTACACCTTC
>TRBD1|TRBV4-1|TRBJ2-3|NA
CASSPRQGGTDTQYF
TGCGCCAGCAGCCCACGACAGGGGGGCACAGATACGCAGTATTTT
>TRBD1|TRBV19|TRBJ2-2|NA
CTSSPRARQGTGELFF
TGTACCAGTAGTCCCCGCGCAAGACAGGGCACCGGGGAGCTGTTTTTT
>NA|TRBV5-4|TRBJ2-1|NA
CASSLERGASYNEQFF
TGTGCCAGCAGCTTGGAGAGGGGGGCCTCATACAATGAGCAGTTCTTC
>NA|TRBV25-1|TRBJ2-1|NA
CASSERQYEQFF
TGTGCCAGCAGTGAGCGACAGTATGAGCAGTTCTTC
>NA|TRBV28|TRBJ2-7|NA
CASSVVREQYF
TGTGCCAGCAGTGTGGTAAGGGAGCAGTACTTC
>TRBD1|TRBV18|TRBJ2-7|NA
CASSPRDRLSSYEQYF
TGTGCCAGCTCACCAAGGGACAGGCTTTCCTCCTACGAGCAGTACTTC
>TRBD2|TRBV19|TRBJ2-3|NA
CASSMGLAGDTQYF
TGTGCCAGTAGTATGGGACTAGCGGGGGATACGCAGTATTTT
>TRBD1|TRBV19|TRBJ1-5|NA
CASREGQGGSQPQHF
TGTGCCAGTAGAGAAGGACAGGGCGGTAGTCAGCCCCAGCATTTT
>NA|TRBV5-1|TRBJ2-6|NA
CASSLAPGLGGANVLTF
TGCGCCAGCAGCTTGGCCCCCGGGTTAGGAGGGGCCAACGTCCTGACTTTC
>TRBD2|TRBV6-5|TRBJ2-1|NA
CASSGGGGYNEQFF
TGTGCCAGCAGTGGCGGGGGGGGGTACAATGAGCAGTTCTTC
>NA|TRBV7-6|TRBJ1-1|NA
CASSQGWGRTGAGAFF
TGTGCCAGCTCTCAGGGTTGGGGGCGAACGGGTGCTGGGGCTTTCTTT
>TRBD1|TRBV28|TRBJ1-2|NA
CASTLQGAGGYTF
TGTGCCAGCACCCTCCAGGGGGCGGGAGGCTACACCTTC
>NA|TRBV5-1|TRBJ2-3|NA
CASRAGAVTSTDTQYF
TGCGCCAGCAGGGCCGGGGCGGTAACTAGCACAGATACGCAGTATTTT
>TRBD1|TRBV18|TRBJ1-3|NA
CASSQGQVIAENTIYF
TGTGCCAGCTCACAGGGACAGGTTATCGCCGAAAACACCATATATTTT
>NA|TRBV29-1|TRBJ2-1|NA
CSVAFGTADNEQFF
TGCAGCGTTGCGTTCGGGACGGCTGACAATGAGCAGTTCTTC
>TRBD1|TRBV13|TRBJ2-5|NA
CASARGTTQETQYF
TGTGCCAGCGCCAGGGGGACCACTCAAGAGACCCAGTACTTC
>NA|TRBV7-2|TRBJ2-7|NA
CASSPGGIKPYEQYF
TGTGCCAGCAGCCCTGGGGGGATAAAGCCTTACGAGCAGTACTTC
>TRBD2|TRBV7-9|TRBJ2-7|NA
CASSWGGSGSSYEQYF
TGTGCCAGCAGCTGGGGGGGTAGCGGAAGCTCCTACGAGCAGTACTTC
>NA|TRBV6-1|TRBJ2-7|NA
CASSAKGYEQYF
TGTGCCAGCAGTGCGAAGGGTTACGAGCAGTACTTC
>TRBD1|TRBV6-6|TRBJ1-2|NA
CASSSGQGRSIGYTF
TGTGCCAGCAGTTCCGGACAGGGGCGATCTATCGGCTACACCTTC
>NA|TRBV28|TRBJ1-1|NA
CASRVPVRDTEAFF
TGTGCCAGCAGAGTCCCCGTGAGGGACACTGAAGCTTTCTTT
>NA|TRBV7-9|TRBJ2-2|few
CASTKGLVNTGELFF
TGTGCCAGCACCAAAGGACTGGTAAACACCGGGGAGCTGTTTTTT
>TRBD1|TRBV10-2|TRBJ2-2|once
CASNGQGYTGELFF
TGCGCCAGCAACGGACAGGGCTACACCGGGGAGCTGTTTTTT
>NA|TRBV7-9|TRBJ2-2|NA
CASINWGGRTGELFF
TGTGCCAGCATAAATTGGGGGGGCCGCACCGGGGAGCTGTTTTTT
>NA|TRBV6-1|TRBJ1-3|NA
CASSAREGRSGNTIYF
TGTGCCAGCAGTGCACGTGAGGGGAGGTCTGGAAACACCATATATTTT
>NA|TRBV7-2|TRBJ1-6|NA
CASSPMVSYNSPLHF
TGTGCCAGCAGCCCGATGGTCTCCTATAATTCACCCCTCCACTTT
>NA|TRBV18|TRBJ2-1|NA
CASSPGGGFYNEQFF
TGTGCCAGCTCACCCGGAGGCGGTTTCTACAATGAGCAGTTCTTC
>NA|TRBV6-6|TRBJ1-3|NA
CASSYSSGRGNTIYF
TGTGCCAGCAGTTACTCCTCCGGGCGTGGAAACACCATATATTTT
>NA|TRBV19|TRBJ1-5|few
CASSMGRRGNQPQHF
TGTGCCAGTAGTATGGGGCGCCGGGGCAATCAGCCCCAGCATTTT
>NA|TRBV9|TRBJ2-7|NA
CASSVGIADPYEQYF
TGTGCCAGCAGCGTAGGGATAGCGGACCCCTACGAGCAGTACTTC
>TRBD2|TRBV29-1|TRBJ2-3|NA
CSVSLAGGADTQYF
TGCAGCGTTTCACTAGCGGGAGGAGCAGATACGCAGTATTTT
>TRBD1|TRBV6-6|TRBJ1-1|NA
CASSPDRDTEAFF
TGTGCCAGCAGTCCTGACAGGGACACTGAAGCTTTCTTT
>NA|TRBV18|TRBJ2-7|NA
CASSPPSGGTSYEQYF
TGTGCCAGCTCACCACCGTCAGGGGGGACCTCCTACGAGCAGTACTTC
>NA|TRBV5-5|TRBJ1-6|NA
CASSSGPHDSPGGSPLHF
TGTGCCAGCAGCTCCGGCCCTCACGACAGCCCGGGTGGGTCACCCCTCCACTTT
>NA|TRBV27|TRBJ2-7|NA
CASSPEISYEQYF
TGTGCCAGCAGTCCGGAAATCTCCTACGAGCAGTACTTC
>NA|TRBV5-1|TRBJ1-1|NA
CASSLEQGRTEAFF
TGCGCCAGCAGCTTGGAACAGGGAAGGACTGAAGCTTTCTTT
>TRBD2|TRBV18|TRBJ2-1|NA
CASSRNAPGLAGGASYNEQFF
TGTGCCAGCTCGCGAAACGCCCCGGGACTAGCGGGGGGGGCCTCCTACAATGAGCAGTTCTTC
>NA|TRBV27|TRBJ2-7|NA
CASSPALTGEQYF
TGTGCCAGCTCCCCCGCCCTCACGGGGGAGCAGTACTTC